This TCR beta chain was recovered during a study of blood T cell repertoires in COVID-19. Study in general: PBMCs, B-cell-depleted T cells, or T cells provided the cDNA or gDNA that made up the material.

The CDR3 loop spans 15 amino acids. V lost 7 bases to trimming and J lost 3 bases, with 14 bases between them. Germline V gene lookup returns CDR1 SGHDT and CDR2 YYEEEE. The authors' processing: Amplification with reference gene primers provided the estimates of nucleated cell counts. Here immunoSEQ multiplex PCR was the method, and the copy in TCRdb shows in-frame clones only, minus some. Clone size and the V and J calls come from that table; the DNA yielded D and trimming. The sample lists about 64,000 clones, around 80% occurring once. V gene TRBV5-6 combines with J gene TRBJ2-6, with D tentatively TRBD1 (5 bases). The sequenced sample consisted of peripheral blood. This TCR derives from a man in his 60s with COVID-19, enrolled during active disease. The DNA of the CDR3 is TGTGCCAGCGCTCAAGGGGCTTTTGGGGCCAACGTCCTGACTTTC. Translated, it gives CASAQGAFGANVLTF.